The text below deals with one T cell receptor (beta chain). Its antigen remains unidentified. The sample belongs to a study of T cell responses to AZD1222 COVID-19 vaccine. The study, taken as a whole, reports: Clonal diversity was possibly underestimated, and the donors were mostly white British, with more females. Among spike-specific TCRs, nearly half reportedly target unmutated variant regions. Dominant at 160-218 and 743-854, vaccine-associated CD4 TCRs also spanned spike.

The CDR3 extends over 12 amino acids. The V gene lost 7 bases and the J gene lost 0 bases, with 7 bases spanning the gap. Looked up from germline, CDR1 is SQVTM and CDR2 is ANQGSEA. Produced via immunoSEQ multiplex PCR; TCRdb's table is partial and in-frame only. The sample records 90,000 to 130,000 clones, about 85% being singletons. This receptor was obtained from an adult in good health. Sequenced here: peripheral blood, sampled on day 0 of AZD1222 vaccination. This chain connects TRBV29-1 to TRBJ1-3; D remains ambiguous. For the CDR3, the DNA is TGCAGCGCCGGCTTCTCTGGAAACACCATATATTTT. Translation: CSAGFSGNTIYF.